What follows are 29 T cell receptor beta chains derived from one specimen sequenced in a study of blood T cell repertoires in COVID-19. The table came from immunoSEQ multiplex PCR; TCRdb's copy has only in-frame clones and leaves some out. The table shows just over 95,000 clones, with about four fifths occurring only once. The sequenced sample was peripheral blood. These receptors were taken from an elderly man with acute or convalescent COVID-19.

V and J are TRBV5-4 and TRBJ2-5; D might be TRBD2 (5 bases). The CDR3 covers 14 residues. V lost 1 base and J lost 4, with 11 bases in between. The germline V gene encodes CDR1 SGHNT and CDR2 YYREEE (reference sequence). The CDR3 loop is CASSLYGGGETQYF. The CDR3 DNA follows: TGTGCCAGCAGCTTGTATGGAGGAGGAGAGACCCAGTACTTC.

The rearrangement joins TRBV5-6 to TRBJ1-6; 11 bases are shared with TRBD1. The CDR3 runs to 16 residues. Germline lookup yields CDR1 SGHDT and CDR2 YYEEEE. Germline trimming cut 0 bases from V and 10 bases from J; bases unmatched to any gene: 6. CDR3 sequence reads: CASSLDGGTGGSPLHF. CDR3 DNA: TGTGCCAGCAGCTTGGATGGGGGGACAGGGGGATCACCCCTCCACTTT.

This chain connects TRBV2 to TRBJ2-1; D remains unclear. The ends were cut back, 2 bases at V and 5 bases at J, with 7 bases in the middle. The CDR3 is 13 amino acids. In germline, CDR1 is SNHLY, CDR2 FYNNEI. The DNA for the CDR3 is TGTGCCAGCAGTGAATGGGCGAACAATGAGCAGTTCTTC. It encodes CASSEWANNEQFF.

The chain recombines TRBV2 with TRBJ2-7; weak D call: TRBD2 (5 bases). V lost 3 bases, J lost 7 bases, and 10 bases lay in between. The CDR3 consists of 12 residues. Per germline, CDR1 SNHLY and CDR2 FYNNEI. For the CDR3, the DNA is TGTGCCAGCAGTGACAGAGGGATTGAGCAGTACTTC. This codes for CASSDRGIEQYF. The whole variable domain, filled in from reference TRBV2 and TRBJ2-7, reads EPEVTQTPSHQVTQMGQEVILRCVPISNHLYFYWYRQILGQKVEFLVSFYNNEISEKSEIFDDQFSVERPDGSNFTLKIRSTKLEDSAMYFCASSDRGIEQYFGPGTRLTVT.

V usage is TRBV11-3 and J usage is TRBJ1-1; D perhaps matches TRBD1 (5 bases). This CDR3 region has 13 residues. Germline CDR1 and CDR2: SGHNT and YENEEA. Trimming removed 5 bases from V and 4 bases from J, with 11 bases in between. The CDR3 DNA reads TGTGCCAGCAGCCCCGGTGGGGCCACTGAAGCTTTCTTT. This gives the protein CASSPGGATEAFF.

This chain connects TRBV6-4 to TRBJ2-2, with a tentative D call TRBD2 (5 bases). CDR1 and CDR2 (germline): MRHNA, SNTAGT. V was clipped by 3 bases and J by 4 bases, with 9 bases between them. The CDR3 covers 14 residues. The CDR3 reads CASSELRGTGELFF. For the CDR3, the DNA is TGTGCCAGCAGTGAGTTACGGGGCACCGGGGAGCTGTTTTTT.

This clone was observed a single time. The rearrangement links TRBV7-2 to TRBJ2-3; 9 positions match TRBD2. V lost 3 bases and J lost 1; bases outside the gene matches: 11. The CDR3 totals 18 residues. Germline CDR1 SGHTA, CDR2 FQGNSA. The DNA for the CDR3 is TGTGCCAGCAGCTTGGCGCGGGGGGGCCATCCGGGCACAGATACGCAGTATTTT. The encoded protein is CASSLARGGHPGTDTQYF.

The table lists this clone with a few counts. This rearrangement joins TRBV7-2 to TRBJ2-7; TRBD1 matches 10 bases. CDR1 and CDR2 (germline): SGHTA, FQGNSA. The CDR3 spans 16 residues. Trimming cost V 5 bases and J 5 bases; bases outside gene matches: 12. In nucleotides, the CDR3 is TGTGCCAGCAGCCGTGTGACAGGGGGCTCATTCAACGAGCAGTACTTC. It specifies CASSRVTGGSFNEQYF.

CDR3 in DNA: TGCGCCAGCAGCCTACATAGCGGGGACACCGGGGAGCTGTTTTTT. This sequence encodes CASSLHSGDTGELFF. The chain joins TRBV4-3 to TRBJ2-2, with 8 bases aligning to TRBD2. J gave up 3 bases and V 4 bases, and 4 bases lay outside the gene matches. The CDR3 totals 15 residues. Germline V gene sequence: CDR1 LGHNA, CDR2 YSLEER.

The chain combines TRBV5-4 with TRBJ1-5; 7 bases are shared with TRBD1. The length of the CDR3 is 13 residues. The V gene's germline CDR1 is SGHNT and CDR2 YYREEE (reference sequence). V lost 4 bases, J lost 9 bases, and 7 bases stayed unmatched. The DNA for the CDR3 is TGTGCCAGCAGCCCGGAGGGGGCTAGGCCCCAGCATTTT. This gives the protein CASSPEGARPQHF.

This chain uses TRBV7-9 with TRBJ1-5; D gene uncertain. In germline, CDR1 is SEHNR, CDR2 FQNEAQ (reference sequence). Trimming cost V 3 bases and J 6 bases, with 6 bases left between them. This CDR3 contains 12 residues. As DNA, the CDR3 is TGTGCCAGCAGCTTCCCGGGTCAGCCCCAGCATTTT. This codes for CASSFPGQPQHF.

The chain uses TRBV19 and TRBJ2-2; TRBD1 matches at 9 bases. Germline V lookup: CDR1 LNHDA, CDR2 SQIVND (reference sequence). The CDR3 loop spans 18 amino acids. V was clipped by 6 bases and J by 0 bases; unmatched bases: 11. The CDR3 spells CASSTSGQGRTNTGELFF. The CDR3 region has the DNA TGTGCCAGTAGCACTTCGGGACAGGGAAGGACGAACACCGGGGAGCTGTTTTTT.

This sequence joins TRBV5-1 and TRBJ1-1; 9 bases align to TRBD1. CDR1 and CDR2 (germline): SGHRS, YFSETQ. The trim removed 3 bases at V and 1 base at J, leaving 4 bases unmatched. CDR3 size: 15 residues. CDR3 DNA sequence: TGCGCCAGCAGCTCCGGGACAGGGACGAACACTGAAGCTTTCTTT. Translated: CASSSGTGTNTEAFF.

The V call is TRBV7-2, the J call TRBJ1-5; 8 nucleotides match TRBD1. Germline V gives CDR1 SGHTA, CDR2 FQGNSA. V gave up 3 bases and J gave up 2 bases; unmatched junction bases: 6. The CDR3 is 16 amino acids. In DNA form, the CDR3 reads TGTGCCAGCAGCTTGTCAGGGGGCGCAGGCAATCAGCCCCAGCATTTT. This translates into CASSLSGGAGNQPQHF. Full variable domain (missing parts from reference TRBV7-2 and TRBJ1-5): GAGVSQSPSNKVTEKGKDVELRCDPISGHTALYWYRQSLGQGLEFLIYFQGNSAPDKSGLPSDRFSAERTGGSVSTLTIQRTQQEDSAVYLCASSLSGGAGNQPQHFGDGTRLSIL.

This sequence joins TRBV27 and TRBJ2-2; weak D call: TRBD1 (6 bases). The CDR3 sequence is 16 residues long. CDR1 and CDR2 from the germline V gene are MNHEY and SMNVEV (reference sequence). Trimming stripped 1 base from V and 6 bases from J, with 15 bases between. CDR3 DNA: TGTGCCAGCAGTTTATTTGAGACAGGTAAGGCCGGGGAGCTGTTTTTT. Translated: CASSLFETGKAGELFF.

The rearrangement joins TRBV5-1 to TRBJ1-6; TRBD1 agrees at 7 bases. Germline loops: CDR1 SGHRS, CDR2 YFSETQ. V shed 2 bases, J shed 10 bases, and the junction held 9 bases outside the gene matches. This CDR3 spans 15 amino acids. CDR3 in amino acids: CASSLQGLEGSPLHF. CDR3 sequence (DNA): TGCGCCAGCAGCTTACAGGGGCTGGAAGGATCACCCCTCCACTTT.

Remarks on this clone: The junction shows a germline mismatch at one end, possibly a read error. The rearrangement links TRBV6-1 to TRBJ2-7, with a tentative D call TRBD2 (6 bases). The CDR3 consists of 14 residues. CDR1 is MNHNS, CDR2 SASEGT, per germline. CDR3 protein: CASTERRAVDEQYF. The DNA for the CDR3 is TGTGCCAGCACTGAACGGAGGGCAGTAGACGAGCAGTACTTC.

This chain joins TRBV6-2 or TRBV6-3 and TRBJ2-5, with 8 bases that match TRBD1. Germline CDR1 is MNHEY and CDR2 is SVGEGT. Losses at the gene ends were 0 bases for V and 1 base for J; bases not matched to a gene: 1. The CDR3 is 15 residues long. The CDR3 coding sequence is TGTGCCAGCAGTTACTCCGGGACAGGCCAAGAGACCCAGTACTTC. As protein: CASSYSGTGQETQYF.

The gene calls are TRBV30 and TRBJ1-2; the D is unclear. CDR1 GTSNPN and CDR2 SVGIG come from the germline V gene (reference sequence). This CDR3 spans 13 amino acids. Trimming cost V 5 bases and J 4 bases, with 14 bases left between them. Here the CDR3 DNA reads TGTGCCTGGCAGCCGGAGGTCGGCTATGGCTACACCTTC. This sequence encodes CAWQPEVGYGYTF. Variable domain in full (rest from reference TRBV30 and TRBJ1-2): SQTIHQWPATLVQPVGSPLSLECTVEGTSNPNLYWYRQAAGRGLQLLFYSVGIGQISSEVPQNLSASRPQDRQFILSSKKLLLSDSGFYLCAWQPEVGYGYTFGSGTRLTVV.

This clone appeared once. The J gene is TRBJ1-2, the V gene TRBV10-3; possible D gene TRBD1, 6 bases. The V gene lost 10 bases and the J gene lost 4 bases, with 16 bases spanning the gap. Germline V gene lookup returns CDR1 ENHRY and CDR2 SYGVKD. The CDR3 covers 13 residues. The CDR3 spells CASRQDYSYGYTF. DNA for the CDR3: TGTGCCAGCCGACAGGATTATTCCTATGGCTACACCTTC.

The chain has TRBV19 and TRBJ1-5, with D possibly matching TRBD1 (5 bases). The CDR3 extends over 15 amino acids. Germline V gives CDR1 LNHDA, CDR2 SQIVND (reference sequence). V was shortened by 3 bases and J by 6 bases, with 15 bases between the two germline ends. The CDR3 sequence: CASSIPAGSGQPQHF. In DNA form, the CDR3 reads TGTGCCAGTAGTATCCCGGCAGGGTCTGGTCAGCCCCAGCATTTT.

The gene calls are TRBV3-1 (or the pseudogene TRBV3-2) and TRBJ2-6, with D maybe TRBD1 (5 bases). V gave up 6 bases and J gave up 1 base, with 10 bases separating them. The V gene's germline CDR1 is LGHDT and CDR2 YNNKEL (reference sequence). This CDR3 contains 15 residues. The CDR3 coding sequence is TGTGCCAGCAGTTTTGCAGGGTCTGGGGCCAACGTCCTGACTTTC. It encodes CASSFAGSGANVLTF.

V usage is TRBV7-9 and J usage is TRBJ2-7, with 11 bases that match TRBD1. CDR3 length: 15 residues. Germline CDR1 reads SEHNR; CDR2 reads FQNEAQ (reference sequence). Germline trimming cut 5 bases from V and 3 bases from J; bases unmatched to any gene: 6. CDR3 region: CASSDGTGGFYEQYF. The CDR3 region has the DNA TGTGCCAGCAGCGACGGGACAGGGGGGTTCTACGAGCAGTACTTC.

CDR3 in DNA: TGTGCCAGCAGTTCAAAGGGGAATCAGCCCCAGCATTTT. Residues: CASSSKGNQPQHF. V and J are TRBV2 and TRBJ1-5; D possibly corresponds to TRBD1 (5 bases). CDR3 size: 13 residues. Per the germline V gene, CDR1 is SNHLY and CDR2 is FYNNEI. V was shortened by 5 bases and J by 4 bases, with 9 bases between the two germline ends.

The chain is built from TRBV7-2 and TRBJ1-1; possibly TRBD1 for D (5 bases). V lost 4 bases and J 4 bases, leaving 13 bases between the germline ends. This CDR3 contains 14 residues. Germline values: CDR1 SGHTA, CDR2 FQGNSA. The CDR3 nucleotides are TGTGCCAGCAGCTCGACAGCCCTGGGCACTGAAGCTTTCTTT. The encoded protein is CASSSTALGTEAFF.

This chain links TRBV28 with TRBJ2-7; weak D call: TRBD1 (6 bases). Trimming took off 7 bases at V and 0 bases at J, with 16 bases between the two ends. CDR3 length: 15 amino acids. Germline loops: CDR1 MDHEN, CDR2 SYDVKM. CDR3: CASTTRDMVSYEQYF. The CDR3 DNA follows: TGTGCCAGCACAACCAGGGACATGGTCTCCTACGAGCAGTACTTC.

The chain combines TRBV27 with TRBJ1-2, with D uncertain. Germline CDR1 and CDR2: MNHEY and SMNVEV (reference sequence). V was trimmed by 3 bases and J by 1 base, leaving 6 bases between them. The CDR3 is 13 residues long. DNA for the CDR3: TGTGCCAGCAGTTTTATCGGTAACTATGGCTACACCTTC. Residues: CASSFIGNYGYTF.

CDR3 DNA: TGTGCCAGCAGTGAAGAAGGGACAGTCAATCAGCCCCAGCATTTT. Translation gives CASSEEGTVNQPQHF. The V call is TRBV6-1, the J call TRBJ1-5; 7 bases fit TRBD1. The CDR3 is 15 amino acids. The ends lost 1 base at V and 3 bases at J; junction bases unmatched: 3. Germline V gives CDR1 MNHNS, CDR2 SASEGT.

The rearrangement uses TRBV7-2 and TRBJ2-3; 13 bases match TRBD2. The germline gives CDR1 SGHTA, CDR2 FQGNSA. The ends lost 5 bases at V and 8 bases at J; junction bases unmatched: 10. The CDR3 has 16 amino acids. The CDR3 coding sequence is TGTGCCAGCAGCCGGGGACTAGCGGGGCCCCAGGGTACGCAGTATTTT. Residues: CASSRGLAGPQGTQYF.